This T cell receptor beta chain came from a study of blood T cell repertoires in COVID-19. Overall study context: COVID-19 samples from acute and convalescent phases originated in the United States, Italy and Spain. PBMCs, B-cell-depleted T cells, or T cells provided the cDNA or gDNA that made up the material.

During active infection, Seattle patients enrolled and were then monitored through disease. The CDR3 covers 15 residues. Trimming took 6 bases from V and 0 from J, leaving 15 bases between them. CDR1 and CDR2 (germline): MDHEN, SYDVKM. Clones were read by immunoSEQ multiplex PCR, and TCRdb kept only the in-frame ones, dropping some. The table lists around 290,000 clones, about 86% of them singletons, with around 12% in the top ten. Input material: peripheral blood. The source is a woman in her 70s with COVID-19, enrolled during active disease. The chain joins TRBV28 to TRBJ2-7; D might be TRBD1 (6 bases). In DNA form, the CDR3 reads TGTGCCAGCAGCCTCCTCACAGGGTACTCCTACGAGCAGTACTTC. Translation: CASSLLTGYSYEQYF. Together with reference TRBV28 and TRBJ2-7, the CDR3 gives the full variable domain: DVKVTQSSRYLVKRTGEKVFLECVQDMDHENMFWYRQDPGLGLRLIYFSYDVKMKEKGDIPEGYSVSREKKERFSLILESASTNQTSMYLCASSLLTGYSYEQYFGPGTRLTVT.